This TCR beta chain came from a study of regulatory T cells in long-lasting Graves disease. Findings and caveats of the study: The analysis examined peripheral blood only and excluded thyroid tissue. The persistent group shared roughly 2,700 public clonotypes, more than the 950 to 1,000 shared by new patients.

On this clonotype itself: Its target is unknown.

As for time point: persistent/refractory GD, antithyroid drugs over 5 years with positive TRAb. The TCR library was made from RNA extracted from PBMCs. In building TCR beta libraries, iRepertoire HTBI primers were used together with Arm-PCR of CDR3 regions. Under the authors' procedure: Across all samples, more than 60 TRBV segments and 14 TRBJ segments were identified. TCRdb processed the multiplex PCR reads anew with MiXCR; each CDR3 protein has one entry. The V and J calls and clone size come from TCRdb's table, not from the authors' own analysis. Of fewer than 600,000 distinct CDR3 sequences listed, 22% are singletons. Germline CDR1 is SGHTA and CDR2 is FQGTGA. CDR3 length: 13 residues. Trimming took off 3 bases at V and 2 bases at J, with 6 bases between the two ends.

This chain uses TRBV7-3 with TRBJ2-3; no reliable D call. The sequence came from a female donor with Graves disease. The sequenced sample was peripheral blood mononuclear cells (PBMCs), obtained when the disease was refractory, from a patient treated with antithyroid drugs. CDR3: CASSFAHTDTQYF. The CDR3 DNA reads TGTGCCAGCAGCTTTGCCCACACAGATACGCAGTATTTT.